This TCR beta chain was documented in a study of T-cell reconstitution after alpha-beta-depleted transplantation in children. Notes on the study in general: Two months or so post-transplant, alpha-beta T cells reportedly derived from several hundred expanded graft clones.

For TCRbeta, the library was prepared with unique molecular identifiers. MiXCR, run by TCRdb on the PCR reads, gives a single entry per CDR3 protein. The sample lists 450,000 to 600,000 distinct CDR3 sequences; 10% to 13% were seen once. This clonotype has ten or more counts. As yet, its antigen is unknown. This CDR3 spans 15 amino acids. From germline, CDR1 is MDHEN and CDR2 SYDVKM. The V gene end was trimmed by 3 bases and the J gene end by 4 bases; junction bases not matched to a gene: 7. The chain is built from TRBV28 and TRBJ2-5, with 8 bases lining up with TRBD1. Sequencing was performed on PBMCs, taken before TCRalphabeta/CD19-depleted stem cell transplant. The receptor comes from a child under 10 years old with inherited bone marrow failure, due to receive a stem cell transplant. CDR3 bases: TGTGCCAGCAGTTTCCCCGGACAGGGAGCAGAGACCCAGTACTTC. Protein product: CASSFPGQGAETQYF.